Following are 20 T cell receptor beta chains from one sample sequenced in a study of cytomegalovirus exposure and HLA in healthy donors (dated by TCRdb to the late 2010s). Libraries were constructed by the immunoSEQ multiplex PCR assay. For the multiplex PCR, a mixture combining 60 forward primers for TCR Vbeta segments and 13 reverse primers for TCR Jbeta segments was used. TCRdb retrieved this table from immuneACCESS and kept in-frame rearrangements only. Not all clones are present; in checked studies, unresolved V genes account for under half, and no reason is known for the remainder. Counted in this sample were around 110,000 clones; 9% to 10% of them appeared once. The ten largest clones add up to approximately 3% of the sample. Specimen: PBMCs. These receptors originate from a man younger than 40 in good health and CMV-seronegative.

This clone appeared a few times. The chain links TRBV9 to TRBJ2-3; 10 positions match TRBD1. The CDR3 consists of 16 residues. Trimming at V came to 3 bases and at J to 0 bases, leaving 4 bases not matched to a gene. Germline V gives CDR1 SGDLS, CDR2 YYNGEE. The CDR3 DNA reads as TGTGCCAGCAGCGCGACAGGGGGCGCGAGCACAGATACGCAGTATTTT. Protein product: CASSATGGASTDTQYF.

This clone was found a few times. The rearrangement uses TRBV9 and TRBJ2-5; D might be TRBD2 (6 bases). The CDR3 consists of 15 residues. V was clipped by 4 bases and J by 5 bases, with 18 bases between them. The germline V gene encodes CDR1 SGDLS and CDR2 YYNGEE. The CDR3 loop reads CASSSGDWIGETQYF. The CDR3 coding sequence is TGTGCCAGCAGCTCCGGGGACTGGATCGGGGAGACCCAGTACTTC.

This clone was recorded a few times. The chain links TRBV11-3 to TRBJ2-7, with 10 nucleotides matching TRBD2. Trimming removed 4 bases from V and 2 bases from J; junction bases left unmatched: 11. The CDR3 is 17 residues long. Germline V CDR1 and CDR2: SGHNT, YENEEA. In DNA, the CDR3 is TGTGCCAGCAGCTCGAAGTTGTTCGGGACTAGCGCCTACGAGCAGTACTTC. It specifies CASSSKLFGTSAYEQYF.

In this sample, this clone turned up a few times. The chain links TRBV9 to TRBJ2-3; the match to TRBD2 covers 9 bases. Germline V lookup: CDR1 SGDLS, CDR2 YYNGEE. The trim removed 0 bases at V and 5 bases at J, leaving 7 bases unmatched. The CDR3 loop spans 16 amino acids. CDR3: CASSVAGSGGLDTQYF. CDR3 DNA: TGTGCCAGCAGCGTAGCCGGTAGCGGGGGCTTAGATACGCAGTATTTT.

CDR3 amino acids: CASTMGLAGKDTQYF. The CDR3 DNA follows: TGTGCCAGCACTATGGGACTAGCGGGGAAAGATACGCAGTATTTT. The chain is built from TRBV7-9 and TRBJ2-3, with 13 positions matching TRBD2. CDR3 length: 15 amino acids. The junction had 6 bases not matched to a gene; V was cut back by 7 bases and J by 5 bases. Germline loops: CDR1 SEHNR, CDR2 FQNEAQ (reference sequence).

V and J are TRBV5-4 and TRBJ2-3; 10 nucleotides agree with TRBD1. Germline CDR1 SGHNT, CDR2 YYREEE (reference sequence). CDR3 length equals 17 residues. V shed 1 base and J 2 bases; nucleotides not matched to a gene: 7. CDR3 DNA sequence: TGTGCCAGCAGCTTGATGTTGGGACAGGGGTCCACAGATACGCAGTATTTT. As protein: CASSLMLGQGSTDTQYF.

This clone has only a few counts. The chain links TRBV9 to TRBJ2-7; TRBD1 might be the D (5 bases). The CDR3 extends over 13 amino acids. V gave up 3 bases and J gave up 0 bases, with 7 bases separating them. From germline, CDR1 is SGDLS and CDR2 YYNGEE. CDR3 DNA: TGTGCCAGCAGCGCCGACAGCTCCTACGAGCAGTACTTC. This sequence encodes CASSADSSYEQYF.

V usage is TRBV6-1 and J usage is TRBJ1-2; 10 bases fit TRBD1. V shed 4 bases and J 7 bases; nucleotides not matched to a gene: 3. CDR3 length: 13 residues. Looked up from germline, CDR1 is MNHNS and CDR2 is SASEGT. CDR3 residues: CASSGRDRGGYTF. The CDR3 DNA reads TGTGCCAGCAGTGGACGGGACAGGGGTGGCTACACCTTC.

The chain is built from TRBV25-1 and TRBJ2-1; TRBD2 aligns across 8 bases. The CDR3 covers 15 residues. Germline CDR1 reads MGHDK; CDR2 reads SYGVNS. V was clipped by 6 bases and J by 0 bases; unmatched bases: 4. This chain's CDR3 is CASSSGGPSYNEQFF. The CDR3 bases are TGTGCCAGCAGCAGCGGGGGCCCCTCCTACAATGAGCAGTTCTTC.

This clone has only a few counts. The rearrangement joins TRBV30 to TRBJ1-1; no reliable D call. Between the trimmed V and J ends, which lost 2 bases and 1 base, there was a span of 8 bases. The CDR3 consists of 13 residues. Germline V CDR1 and CDR2: GTSNPN, SVGIG (reference sequence). In DNA, the CDR3 is TGTGCCTGGAGTAGAGACAAGAACACTGAAGCTTTCTTT. It codes for CAWSRDKNTEAFF.

This clone was counted between two and nine times. The chain uses TRBV7-6 and TRBJ2-3, with D perhaps TRBD2 (6 bases). The V and J ends lost 5 bases and 0 bases respectively, with 12 bases between them. This CDR3 contains 15 residues. Germline V gives CDR1 SGHVS, CDR2 FNYEAQ. The CDR3 loop reads CASSRSGGSTDTQYF. DNA of the CDR3: TGTGCCAGCAGCCGATCTGGGGGGAGCACAGATACGCAGTATTTT.

This clone has just a few counts. The rearrangement joins TRBV6-5 to TRBJ1-3; TRBD1 matches 9 bases. The germline gives CDR1 MNHEY, CDR2 SVGAGI. Trimming cost V 8 bases and J 5 bases; bases outside gene matches: 7. CDR3 size: 14 residues. The CDR3 loop reads CASHGGTGRNTIYF. Here the CDR3 DNA reads TGTGCCAGCCACGGGGGGACAGGGAGAAACACCATATATTTT.

The CDR3 DNA sequence: TGCGCCAGCAGCCAGGGGGCGGGACAGATTCAAGAGACCCAGTACTTC. It codes for CASSQGAGQIQETQYF. V is TRBV4-1 and J is TRBJ2-5, with a weak D call TRBD1 (7 bases). Trimming cost V 3 bases and J 2 bases, with 16 bases left between them. The CDR3 spans 16 residues. CDR1 is MGHRA and CDR2 is YSYEKL in the germline V gene.

This clone was observed a handful of times. This chain uses TRBV30 with TRBJ1-1; D remains unclear. The CDR3 runs to 13 residues. V was clipped by 5 bases and J by 4 bases, with 14 bases between them. Germline-derived CDR1 and CDR2 are GTSNPN and SVGIG (reference sequence). The CDR3 is CAWSGSFTTEAFF. CDR3 in DNA: TGTGCCTGGTCCGGGAGCTTTACCACTGAAGCTTTCTTT.

This clone was detected only a few times. The chain is built from TRBV4-1 and TRBJ2-5, with 9 bases that match TRBD1. This CDR3 spans 19 amino acids. Germline CDR1 and CDR2: MGHRA and YSYEKL. V trimming: 4 bases; J trimming: 2 bases; junction bases outside the gene matches: 17. CDR3 DNA: TGCGCCAGCAGCCCCCAGCCAAGACCGGGACAGGGTTTACAAGAGACCCAGTACTTC. Protein sequence: CASSPQPRPGQGLQETQYF.

J is TRBJ1-1 and V is TRBV19, with D possibly TRBD1 on 6 matching bases. The CDR3 is 14 amino acids. Trimming cost V 4 bases and J 3 bases, with 12 bases left between them. Germline V lookup: CDR1 LNHDA, CDR2 SQIVND (reference sequence). The CDR3 is CASSTQGLDTEAFF. The CDR3 bases are TGTGCCAGTAGTACCCAGGGGTTAGACACTGAAGCTTTCTTT.

V usage is TRBV11-2 and J usage is TRBJ2-3; no clear D. The V and J ends lost 0 bases and 2 bases respectively, with 6 bases between them. The CDR3 runs to 14 residues. CDR1 is SGHAT and CDR2 is FQNNGV in the germline V gene. For the CDR3, the DNA is TGTGCCAGCAGCTTAGACAGAAACACAGATACGCAGTATTTT. Protein: CASSLDRNTDTQYF.

This sequence joins TRBV9 and TRBJ2-1, with 9 nucleotides matching TRBD2. The CDR3 is 16 residues long. J gave up 0 bases and V 4 bases, and 5 bases lay outside the gene matches. Germline loops: CDR1 SGDLS, CDR2 YYNGEE. The CDR3 reads CASSQYSGSSYNEQFF. The CDR3 DNA reads TGTGCCAGCAGCCAATATAGCGGGAGCTCCTACAATGAGCAGTTCTTC.

CDR3 nucleotide sequence: TGTGCCAGCAGTCCGGGGGGGACCTCGGGGGATGAGCAGTTCTTC. This codes for CASSPGGTSGDEQFF. The rearrangement joins TRBV7-9 to TRBJ2-1; 8 nucleotides agree with TRBD2. The V segment lost 6 bases and the J segment 8 bases; nucleotides outside the gene matches: 12. Looked up from germline, CDR1 is SEHNR and CDR2 is FQNEAQ (reference sequence). CDR3 length equals 15 residues.

This clone turned up a few times. V gene TRBV6-1 combines with J gene TRBJ2-6; D uncertain. CDR1 and CDR2 from the germline V gene are MNHNS and SASEGT. This CDR3 has 14 residues. Trimming stripped 3 bases from V and 0 bases from J, with 3 bases between. The DNA for the CDR3 is TGTGCCAGCAGTGACAACTCTGGGGCCAACGTCCTGACTTTC. It encodes CASSDNSGANVLTF.